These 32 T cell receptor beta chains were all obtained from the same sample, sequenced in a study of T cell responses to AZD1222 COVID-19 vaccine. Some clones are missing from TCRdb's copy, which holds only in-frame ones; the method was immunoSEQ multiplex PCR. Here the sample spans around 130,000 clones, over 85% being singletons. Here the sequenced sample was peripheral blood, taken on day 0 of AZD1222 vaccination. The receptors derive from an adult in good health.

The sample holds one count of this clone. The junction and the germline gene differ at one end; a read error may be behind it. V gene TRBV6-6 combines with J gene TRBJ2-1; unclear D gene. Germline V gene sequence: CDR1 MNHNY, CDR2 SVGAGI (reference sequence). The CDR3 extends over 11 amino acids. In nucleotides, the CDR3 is TGTGCCAGCAGTTCTTTAGATTTCAGGATCTTC. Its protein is CASSSLDFRIF.

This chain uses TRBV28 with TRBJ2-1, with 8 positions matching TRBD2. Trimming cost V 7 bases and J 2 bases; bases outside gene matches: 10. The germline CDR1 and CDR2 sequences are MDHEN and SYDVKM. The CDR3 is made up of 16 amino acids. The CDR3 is CASKPSGGPAYNEQFF. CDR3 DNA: TGTGCCAGCAAACCCTCGGGAGGGCCAGCCTACAATGAGCAGTTCTTC. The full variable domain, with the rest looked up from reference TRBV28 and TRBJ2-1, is DVKVTQSSRYLVKRTGEKVFLECVQDMDHENMFWYRQDPGLGLRLIYFSYDVKMKEKGDIPEGYSVSREKKERFSLILESASTNQTSMYLCASKPSGGPAYNEQFFGPGTRLTVL.

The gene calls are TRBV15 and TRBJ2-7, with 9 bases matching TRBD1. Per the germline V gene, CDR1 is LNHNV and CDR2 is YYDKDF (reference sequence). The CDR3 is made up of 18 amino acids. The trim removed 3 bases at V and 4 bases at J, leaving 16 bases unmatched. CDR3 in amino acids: CATSRRPPGQGKFYEQYF. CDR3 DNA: TGTGCCACCAGCAGGCGACCTCCGGGACAGGGCAAATTTTACGAGCAGTACTTC.

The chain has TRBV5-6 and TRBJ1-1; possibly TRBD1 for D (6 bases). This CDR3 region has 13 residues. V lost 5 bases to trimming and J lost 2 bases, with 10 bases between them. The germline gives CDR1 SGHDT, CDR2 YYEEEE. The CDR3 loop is CASRAQGNTEAFF. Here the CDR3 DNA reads TGTGCCAGCAGGGCACAGGGTAACACTGAAGCTTTCTTT.

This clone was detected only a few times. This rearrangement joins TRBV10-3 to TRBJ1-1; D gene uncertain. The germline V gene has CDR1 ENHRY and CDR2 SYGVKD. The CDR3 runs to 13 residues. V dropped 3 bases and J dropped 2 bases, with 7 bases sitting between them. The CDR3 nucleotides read TGTGCCATCAGTGAAATAACCAACACTGAAGCTTTCTTT. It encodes CAISEITNTEAFF.

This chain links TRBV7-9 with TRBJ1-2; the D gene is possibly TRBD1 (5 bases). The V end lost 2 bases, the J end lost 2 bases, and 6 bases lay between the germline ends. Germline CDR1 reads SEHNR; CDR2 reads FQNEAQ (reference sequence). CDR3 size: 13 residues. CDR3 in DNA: TGTGCCAGCAGCTTATGGGACAACTATGGCTACACCTTC. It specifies CASSLWDNYGYTF.

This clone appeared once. DNA of the CDR3: TGTGCCAGCAGCGTAGCCCCGGGTCCCTACGAGCAGTACTTC. This gives the protein CASSVAPGPYEQYF. The chain couples TRBV9 to TRBJ2-7; no clear D. Germline V gene lookup returns CDR1 SGDLS and CDR2 YYNGEE. The CDR3 extends over 14 amino acids. V dropped 0 bases and J dropped 2 bases, with 9 bases sitting between them.

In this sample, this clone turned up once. The CDR3 loop is CASTEGLGEKLFF. The CDR3 bases are TGTGCCAGCACTGAGGGGCTGGGAGAAAAACTGTTTTTT. The chain links TRBV7-9 to TRBJ1-4, with a tentative D call TRBD1 (5 bases). V lost 7 bases and J lost 8, with 14 bases in between. The CDR3 covers 13 residues. From germline, CDR1 is SEHNR and CDR2 FQNEAQ (reference sequence).

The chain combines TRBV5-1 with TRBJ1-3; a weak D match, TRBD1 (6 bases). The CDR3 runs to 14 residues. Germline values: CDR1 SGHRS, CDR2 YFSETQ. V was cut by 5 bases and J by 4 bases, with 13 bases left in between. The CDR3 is CASSRWGAGNTIYF. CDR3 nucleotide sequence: TGCGCCAGCAGTCGATGGGGGGCCGGAAACACCATATATTTT.

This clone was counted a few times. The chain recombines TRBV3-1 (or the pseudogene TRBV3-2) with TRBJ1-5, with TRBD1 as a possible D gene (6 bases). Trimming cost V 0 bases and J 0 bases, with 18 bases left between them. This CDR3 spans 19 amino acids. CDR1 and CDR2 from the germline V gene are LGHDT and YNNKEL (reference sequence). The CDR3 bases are TGTGCCAGCAGCCAAGATTTGGGAACAGGGCCTCATAGCAATCAGCCCCAGCATTTT. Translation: CASSQDLGTGPHSNQPQHF.

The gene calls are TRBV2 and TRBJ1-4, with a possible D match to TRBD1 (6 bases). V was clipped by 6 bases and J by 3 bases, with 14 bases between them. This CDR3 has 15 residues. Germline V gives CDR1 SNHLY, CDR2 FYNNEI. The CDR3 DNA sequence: TGTGCCAGCAGAGTCAGGGAGGGGGCTAATGAAAAACTGTTTTTT. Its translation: CASRVREGANEKLFF.

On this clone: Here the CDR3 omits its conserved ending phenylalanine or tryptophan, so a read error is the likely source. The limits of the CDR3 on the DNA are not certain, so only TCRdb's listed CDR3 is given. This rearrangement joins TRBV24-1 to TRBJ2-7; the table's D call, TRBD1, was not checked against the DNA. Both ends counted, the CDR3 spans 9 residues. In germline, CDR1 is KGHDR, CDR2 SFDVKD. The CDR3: CATARARGS.

The CDR3 region has the DNA TGTGCCAGCAGCCCAATAGCGGGAGGTGGGAGGGGAAAAGAGACCCAGTACTTC. This codes for CASSPIAGGGRGKETQYF. The chain has TRBV5-4 and TRBJ2-5, with 10 bases that match TRBD2. Germline CDR1 SGHNT, CDR2 YYREEE (reference sequence). V lost 4 bases, J lost 3 bases, and 15 bases stayed unmatched. The CDR3 loop spans 18 amino acids.

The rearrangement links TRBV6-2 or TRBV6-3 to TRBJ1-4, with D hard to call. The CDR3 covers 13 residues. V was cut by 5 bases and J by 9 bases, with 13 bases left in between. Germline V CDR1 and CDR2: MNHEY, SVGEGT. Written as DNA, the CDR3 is TGTGCCAGCAGTCAGGACTCATACCAAAAACTGTTTTTT. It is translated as CASSQDSYQKLFF.

The CDR3, as DNA: TGTGCCAGCAACCTATTGACGGGTTACGAGCAGTACTTC. Its protein product is CASNLLTGYEQYF. This chain joins TRBV7-9 and TRBJ2-7, with no clear D. The CDR3 has 13 amino acids. Germline V lookup: CDR1 SEHNR, CDR2 FQNEAQ (reference sequence). Trimming took off 7 bases at V and 4 bases at J, with 14 bases between the two ends. The full variable domain, with the rest looked up from reference TRBV7-9 and TRBJ2-7, is DTGVSQNPRHKITKRGQNVTFRCDPISEHNRLYWYRQTLGQGPEFLTYFQNEAQLEKSRLLSDRFSAERPKGSFSTLEIQRTEQGDSAMYLCASNLLTGYEQYFGPGTRLTVT.

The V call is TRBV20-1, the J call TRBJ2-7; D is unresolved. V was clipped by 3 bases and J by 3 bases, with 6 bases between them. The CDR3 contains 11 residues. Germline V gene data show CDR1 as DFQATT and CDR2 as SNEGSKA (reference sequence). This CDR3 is CSARDYYEQYF. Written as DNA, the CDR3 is TGCAGTGCTAGGGATTACTACGAGCAGTACTTC.

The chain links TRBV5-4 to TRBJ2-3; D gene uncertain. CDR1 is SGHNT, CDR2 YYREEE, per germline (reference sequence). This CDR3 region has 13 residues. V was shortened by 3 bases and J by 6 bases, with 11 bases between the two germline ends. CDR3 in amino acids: CASSSESVDTQYF. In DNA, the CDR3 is TGTGCCAGCAGCTCGGAATCAGTTGATACGCAGTATTTT.

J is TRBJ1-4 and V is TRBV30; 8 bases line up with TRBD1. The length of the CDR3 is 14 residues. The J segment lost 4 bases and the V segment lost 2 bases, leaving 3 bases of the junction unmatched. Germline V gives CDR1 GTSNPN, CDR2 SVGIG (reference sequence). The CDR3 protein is CAWSLGQGNEKLFF. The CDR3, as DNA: TGTGCCTGGAGTTTAGGACAGGGTAATGAAAAACTGTTTTTT.

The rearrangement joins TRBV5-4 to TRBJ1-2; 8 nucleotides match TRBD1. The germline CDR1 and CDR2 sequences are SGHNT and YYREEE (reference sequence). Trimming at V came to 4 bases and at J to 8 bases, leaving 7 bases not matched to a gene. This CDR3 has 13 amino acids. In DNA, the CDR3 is TGTGCCAGCAGCGCAACGACAGGGGACGGCTACACCTTC. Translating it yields CASSATTGDGYTF. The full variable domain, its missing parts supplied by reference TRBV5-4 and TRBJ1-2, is ETGVTQSPTHLIKTRGQQVTLRCSSQSGHNTVSWYQQALGQGPQFIFQYYREEENGRGNFPPRFSGLQFPNYSSELNVNALELDDSALYLCASSATTGDGYTFGSGTRLTVV.

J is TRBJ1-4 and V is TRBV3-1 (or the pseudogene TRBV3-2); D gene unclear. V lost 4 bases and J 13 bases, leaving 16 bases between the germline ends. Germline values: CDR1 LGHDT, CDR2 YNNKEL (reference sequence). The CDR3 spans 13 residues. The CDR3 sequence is CASSLNSPRRLFF. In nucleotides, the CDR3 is TGTGCCAGCAGCCTCAACTCCCCTAGGAGACTGTTTTTT.

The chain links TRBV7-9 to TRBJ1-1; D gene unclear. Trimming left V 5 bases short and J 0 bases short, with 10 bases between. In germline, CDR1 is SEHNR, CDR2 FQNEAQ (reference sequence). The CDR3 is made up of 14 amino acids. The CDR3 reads CASSQDSLNTEAFF. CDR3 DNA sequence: TGTGCCAGCAGCCAAGACTCATTGAACACTGAAGCTTTCTTT.

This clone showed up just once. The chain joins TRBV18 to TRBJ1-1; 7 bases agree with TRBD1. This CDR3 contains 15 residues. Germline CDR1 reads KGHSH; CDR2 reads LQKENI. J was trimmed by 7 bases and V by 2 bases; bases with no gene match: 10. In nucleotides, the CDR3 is TGTGCCAGCTCACCAAGCAGGGGGGAGAGAGGTGAAGCTTTCTTT. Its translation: CASSPSRGERGEAFF.

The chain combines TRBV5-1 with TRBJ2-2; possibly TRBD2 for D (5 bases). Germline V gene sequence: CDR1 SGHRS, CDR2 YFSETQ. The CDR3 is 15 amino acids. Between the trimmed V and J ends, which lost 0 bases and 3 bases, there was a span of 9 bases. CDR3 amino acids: CASSLASRDTGELFF. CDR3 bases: TGCGCCAGCAGCTTGGCGTCGAGGGACACCGGGGAGCTGTTTTTT.

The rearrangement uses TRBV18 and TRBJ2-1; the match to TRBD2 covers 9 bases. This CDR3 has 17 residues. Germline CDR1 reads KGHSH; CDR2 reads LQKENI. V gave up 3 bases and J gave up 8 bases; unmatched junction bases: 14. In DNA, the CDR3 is TGTGCCAGCTCACCTGATAGTGTGATAGCGGGGGTCGATGAGCAGTTCTTC. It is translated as CASSPDSVIAGVDEQFF.

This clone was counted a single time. DNA of the CDR3: TGTGCCAGCAGTTTAAGCCCTTTTACAGATACGCAGTATTTT. Its protein is CASSLSPFTDTQYF. V gene TRBV27 combines with J gene TRBJ2-3; D gene unclear. The germline gives CDR1 MNHEY, CDR2 SMNVEV (reference sequence). The CDR3 has 14 amino acids. The V and J ends lost 2 bases and 3 bases respectively, with 9 bases between them.

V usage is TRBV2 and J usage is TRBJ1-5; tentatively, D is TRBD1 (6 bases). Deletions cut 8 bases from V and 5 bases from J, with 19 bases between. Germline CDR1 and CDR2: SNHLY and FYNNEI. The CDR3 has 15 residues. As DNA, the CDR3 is TGTGCCAGCGAATCGCAAGGGGGTTTGGATCAGCCCCAGCATTTT. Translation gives CASESQGGLDQPQHF.

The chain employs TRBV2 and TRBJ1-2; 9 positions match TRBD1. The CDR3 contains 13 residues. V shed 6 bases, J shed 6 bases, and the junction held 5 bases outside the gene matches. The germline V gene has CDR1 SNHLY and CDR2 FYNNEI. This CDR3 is CASSGQGMNGYTF. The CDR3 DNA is TGTGCCAGCAGCGGACAGGGGATGAATGGCTACACCTTC.

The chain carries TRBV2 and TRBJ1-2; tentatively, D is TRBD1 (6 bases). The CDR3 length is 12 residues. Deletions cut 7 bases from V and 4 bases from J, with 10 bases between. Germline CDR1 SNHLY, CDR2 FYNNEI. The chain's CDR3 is CASTGGPYGYTF. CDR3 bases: TGTGCCAGCACCGGGGGGCCCTATGGCTACACCTTC.

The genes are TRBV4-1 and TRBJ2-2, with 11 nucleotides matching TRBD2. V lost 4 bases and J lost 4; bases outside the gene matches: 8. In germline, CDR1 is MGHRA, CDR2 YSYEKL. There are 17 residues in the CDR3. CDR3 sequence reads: CASSPVLAGGGTGELFF. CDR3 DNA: TGCGCCAGCAGCCCAGTCCTAGCGGGAGGTGGCACCGGGGAGCTGTTTTTT.

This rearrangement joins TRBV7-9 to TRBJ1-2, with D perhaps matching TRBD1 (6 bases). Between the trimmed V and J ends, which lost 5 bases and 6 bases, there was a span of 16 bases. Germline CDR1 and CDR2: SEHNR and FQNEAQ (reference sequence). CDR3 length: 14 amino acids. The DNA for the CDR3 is TGTGCCAGCAGCCATCCCGGGACAAAAGATGGCTACACCTTC. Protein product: CASSHPGTKDGYTF. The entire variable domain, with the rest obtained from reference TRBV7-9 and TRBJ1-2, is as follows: DTGVSQNPRHKITKRGQNVTFRCDPISEHNRLYWYRQTLGQGPEFLTYFQNEAQLEKSRLLSDRFSAERPKGSFSTLEIQRTEQGDSAMYLCASSHPGTKDGYTFGSGTRLTVV.

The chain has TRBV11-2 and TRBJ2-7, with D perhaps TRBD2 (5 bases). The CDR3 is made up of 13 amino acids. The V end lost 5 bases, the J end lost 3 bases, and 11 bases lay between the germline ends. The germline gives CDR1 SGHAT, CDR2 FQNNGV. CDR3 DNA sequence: TGTGCCAGCAGCCAAACTCGGGGCTACGAGCAGTACTTC. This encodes CASSQTRGYEQYF.

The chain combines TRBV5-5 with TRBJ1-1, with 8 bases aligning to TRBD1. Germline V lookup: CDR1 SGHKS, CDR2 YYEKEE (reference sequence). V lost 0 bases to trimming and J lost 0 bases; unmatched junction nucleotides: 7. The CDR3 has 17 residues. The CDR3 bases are TGTGCCAGCAGCTTGGTTCCAGGGGGCGGAGTGAACACTGAAGCTTTCTTT. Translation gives CASSLVPGGGVNTEAFF.